This section outlines one TCR beta chain sequence together with its context. Germline lookup yields CDR1 MNHEY and CDR2 SMNVEV (reference sequence). The trim removed 6 bases at V and 3 bases at J, leaving 6 bases unmatched. The CDR3 sequence is 15 residues long. This entry comes from a study of blood T cell repertoires in COVID-19. Study in general: The analysed material was cDNA or gDNA that came from T cells, B-cell-depleted T cells, or PBMCs.

Sequenced by immunoSEQ multiplex PCR; TCRdb stores in-frame clones only, minus some. The table has roughly 100,000 clones, 70% to 90% seen once. The chain carries TRBV27 and TRBJ2-2, with 8 bases matching TRBD1. The material sequenced was peripheral blood. This clonotype was sampled from a man aged 45-65 years with active COVID-19. This chain's CDR3 is CASSSGQGDTGELFF. CDR3 in DNA: TGTGCCAGCAGCTCCGGACAGGGAGACACCGGGGAGCTGTTTTTT.